A single TCR beta chain is shown here with its context. This sample was included in a study of blood T cell repertoires in COVID-19. Study context: The United States, Italy and Spain provided the acute and convalescent COVID-19 samples. Nucleic acid was either cDNA or gDNA, and it came from T cells, B-cell-depleted T cells, or PBMCs.

V shed 8 bases and J shed 5 bases, with 15 bases lying between them. CDR3 size: 12 residues. CDR1 and CDR2 from the germline V gene are GTSNPN and SVGIG (reference sequence). The authors' processing: Reference gene primers were amplified, and this amplification served to estimate nucleated cell counts. TCRdb's copy holds only in-frame clones and misses some; the assay was immunoSEQ multiplex PCR. V and J calls and clone size are copied from that table; D and trimming were computed from the DNA. This table holds around 120,000 clones, roughly 85% found once. Sequences were obtained from peripheral blood. This receptor was obtained from a human donor in a cohort sampled during active COVID-19. The V and J genes are TRBV30 and TRBJ1-1; D unresolved. This CDR3 is CAQSFGDTEAFF. In DNA form, the CDR3 reads TGTGCCCAGTCTTTCGGGGATACTGAAGCTTTCTTT. The full variable domain, in which reference TRBV30 and TRBJ1-1 provide the parts outside the CDR3, is SQTIHQWPATLVQPVGSPLSLECTVEGTSNPNLYWYRQAAGRGLQLLFYSVGIGQISSEVPQNLSASRPQDRQFILSSKKLLLSDSGFYLCAQSFGDTEAFFGQGTRLTVV.